What follows is one T cell receptor beta chain and its context. The target antigen is unknown. This record belongs to a study of shared clonotypes between healthy human individuals. Overall study context: Three men and two women, aged 18 to 49, were donors.

The CDR3 length is 13 residues. CDR1 MRHNA and CDR2 SNTAGT come from the germline V gene. Trimming cost V 9 bases and J 6 bases; bases outside gene matches: 6. Broader study findings: Tissues were not sampled, only blood, and their repertoires likely differ. Limited genetic and exposure-history diversity came from having few donors.

TCRdb keeps only in-frame clones here, not all; method: immunoSEQ multiplex PCR. The sample has 550,000 to 750,000 clones, 92% seen once. Selected positively for CCR7 and CD45RO-negative, naive CD8 cells excluded terminally differentiated effector memory CD45RA+ cells. V is TRBV6-4 and J is TRBJ2-1; 9 nucleotides align to TRBD2. Specimen: naive CD8+ T cells sorted from blood. This clonotype was sampled from a man younger than 40 in good health. This CDR3 reads CASSGSLGNEQFF. DNA for the CDR3: TGTGCCAGTAGCGGGAGTCTCGGCAATGAGCAGTTCTTC.